This entry lists 2 T cell receptor beta chains sequenced from one sample in a study of blood T cells in healthy people across ages. The use of a sample-barcoded 5' primer and a J-beta primer mix characterized a second PCR of roughly 7 to 11 cycles. MiXCR, applied by TCRdb to the 5' RACE reads, yields one record per CDR3 protein. This sample carries hundreds of thousands of distinct CDR3 sequences, about 30% of them seen once, and the ten largest clones take approximately 14%. Sequencing was done on a sample of blood. Source of these receptors: a woman aged 80 or over in good health.

This clonotype has at least ten counts. This chain uses TRBV12-3 or TRBV12-4 with TRBJ1-5; possibly TRBD1 for D (5 bases). CDR3 length: 12 residues. V was pared by 7 bases and J by 5 bases, with 9 bases between. The CDR3 nucleotides read TGTGCCAGCACCGGGGGGGATCAGCCCCAGCATTTT. Translating gives CASTGGDQPQHF.

As concerns this clonotype: Given a much more abundant clone one base away, this may be a read error. The rearrangement joins TRBV21-1 to TRBJ2-1; the table's D call, TRBD1, was not checked against the DNA. TRBV21-1 is annotated as a pseudogene. The CDR3 covers 15 residues. The CDR3 here is CASKERGQGVDEQFF. CDR3 DNA: TGTGCCAGCAAAGAGAGGGGACAGGGAGTAGATGAGCAGTTCTTC.